The sequence of this T cell receptor (beta chain) was determined in a study of CD8+ T cells in alopecia areata. In each case, RNA was isolated and then reverse transcribed into cDNA as the sequencing template. The assay was immunoSEQ multiplex PCR, and TCRdb's table has in-frame clones only and misses some. Of more than 100,000 clones listed, 45% to 60% are singletons. The sequence was obtained from a human donor in good health. Sequenced: CD4+ T cells sorted from blood.

CDR3: CSVSRGSYNEQFF. In DNA form, the CDR3 reads TGCAGCGTTTCGAGGGGGTCCTACAATGAGCAGTTCTTC. The V and J genes are TRBV29-1 and TRBJ2-1; D is possibly TRBD1 (6 bases). V dropped 5 bases and J dropped 1 base, with 9 bases sitting between them. The CDR3 has 13 amino acids. Germline lookup yields CDR1 SQVTM and CDR2 ANQGSEA.